The TCR beta chain described here comes from a study of human T cells and chemical hapten exposure (dated by TCRdb to the early 2020s). Concerning the study at large: For sensitization, 2% DPC in acetone was applied to a roughly 2 cm by roughly 2 cm area of upper inner arm skin. Approximately 30 alopecia patients provided blood for TCR sequencing at one to four time points (pre-sensitization, 2, 6 and 24 weeks). Patients additionally received weekly therapeutic DPC doses to the scalp throughout the approximately 22-week study period. Most of the patients in the cohort were female, and the cohort covered alopecia areata with under or over 50% scalp involvement, alopecia totalis and alopecia universalis. Patient blood was sampled pre-sensitization (week 0) and at 2, 6 and about 24 weeks after DPC sensitization. Peripheral blood TCR repertoire changes were tracked in vivo in alopecia patients during primary and secondary sensitization to the hapten diphenylcyclopropenone (DPC). Libraries were pooled for sequencing, and variation in per-sample TCR yields was attributed mainly to small differences in library volumes within the pool. Patch testing was performed on the upper back with Finn chambers containing 0.01% DPC, and the patch tests were scored after 6 days according to International Contact Dermatitis Research Group standards.

Turning to this clonotype: Its antigen remains undetermined. Base qualities were left out, and no much larger clone turns up one base away.

Broad study findings and their caveats: Compared with pre-sensitization or healthy control sets, expanded TCRs formed significantly more large CDR3 similarity clusters, which is consistent with antigen-driven responses. Because all patients had alopecia, a presumed autoimmune disease, the immune response of the patients might differ from that of healthy individuals. DPC sensitization did not change how many TCRs were above 1 in 1000 frequency, and no evidence was found of alterations in global repertoire structure. Patch test score was positively correlated with the number of PT1 expanded TCRs, with significance at thresholds 8, 16 and 32 but not at 4. After repeated subsampling, the strength of the expansion versus patch-test correlation and the threshold at which it became significant changed.

The CDR3 contains 15 residues, cysteine and phenylalanine counted. The read is trimmed to its CDR3 DNA, 45 bases read in frame from base 1. For this chain, trimming is 3 bases at the V end and 4 bases at the J end, and the number of junction bases without a gene match is 11. Sequences GTSNPN (CDR1) and SVGIG (CDR2) are obtained from the germline V gene (reference sequence). What the time point label conveys for this sample: patch test 3, about 24 weeks after DPC sensitization. The sample's treatment or condition label, decoded: therapeutic diphenylcyclopropenone sensitization with weekly scalp DPC. At each patch-test visit, blood was drawn before the patch test was applied. Eligible patients were aged 18 to 70, diagnosed with alopecia, deemed suitable for DPC therapy, and excluded if pregnant. Total RNA was isolated from unfractionated whole blood collected in Tempus Blood RNA tubes. The library was generated by RACE. The sample was run on a NextSeq 500. During library preparation, unique molecular identifiers were attached to individual cDNA molecules so that TCRs could be counted quantitatively and reproducibly. Each blood RNA sample was used to sequence both TCR alpha and TCR beta chains. Processing in the source paper ran as follows. A median of around 100,000 TCRs per sample was observed, with a range of roughly 20,000 to 700,000. V, J and CDR3 annotation of the TCR reads was carried out using the Decombinator software suite. Every sample was subsampled to the same number of TCRs (28,000) for the PS versus PT1 abundance plots. Expanded TCRs were defined as absent before sensitization and observed at least eight times at the 2-week time point. The public reads were quality trimmed at Q25 with fastp and then assembled into clones with MiXCR by TCRdb, keeping productive beta chains. Every entry covers one CDR3 protein and lists the most common genes and DNA from its rows. TCRdb assigned the V and J calls; the authors' analysis was not used. The sample records some 180,000 distinct CDR3 sequences, about 25% of which are singletons. Jointly, the top ten make up 2% to 2.5% of the sample.

The chain is made from TRBV30 and TRBJ1-1; 7 central nucleotides agree with TRBD1. The sequencing used whole blood, collected in connection with sensitization to the hapten diphenylcyclopropenone (DPC). This TCR came from a woman aged 40 to 55 with alopecia areata. Some clones in this sample may be carry-over from other donors' samples. The nucleotide sequence reads TGTGCCTGGAGAGCCTTTGCCAGGGGGATCACTGAAGCTTTCTTT. The translation is CAWRAFARGITEAFF.